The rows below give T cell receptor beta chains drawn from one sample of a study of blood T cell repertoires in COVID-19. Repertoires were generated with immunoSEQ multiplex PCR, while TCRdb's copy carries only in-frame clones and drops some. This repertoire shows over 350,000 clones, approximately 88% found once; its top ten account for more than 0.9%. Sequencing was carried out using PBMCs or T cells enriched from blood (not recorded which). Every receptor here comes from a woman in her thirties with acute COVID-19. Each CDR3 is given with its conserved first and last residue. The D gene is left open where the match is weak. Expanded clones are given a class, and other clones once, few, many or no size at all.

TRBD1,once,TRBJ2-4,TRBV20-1,CSASATGVTKNIQYF,TGCAGTGCTAGTGCAACAGGGGTCACCAAAAACATTCAGTACTTC
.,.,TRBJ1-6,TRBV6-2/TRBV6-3,CASSPHPRARGTLHF,TGTGCCAGCAGCCCACACCCCCGGGCCCGAGGGACCCTCCACTTT
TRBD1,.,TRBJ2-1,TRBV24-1,CATSDPFRDSPNEQFF,TGTGCCACCAGTGATCCCTTCCGGGACAGCCCTAATGAGCAGTTCTTC
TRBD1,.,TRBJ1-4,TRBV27,CASSPSTGGNEKLFF,TGTGCCAGCAGCCCCTCGACAGGGGGCAATGAAAAACTGTTTTTT
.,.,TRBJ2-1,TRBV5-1,CASSGGMVTNEQFF,TGCGCCAGCAGCGGGGGGATGGTCACGAATGAGCAGTTCTTC
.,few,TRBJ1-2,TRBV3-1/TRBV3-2,CASSPTGGLDYGYTF,TGTGCCAGCAGCCCCACGGGGGGGCTTGACTATGGCTACACCTTC
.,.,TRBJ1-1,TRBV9,CASTLGGGGNTEAFF,TGTGCCAGCACCCTGGGGGGGGGCGGGAACACTGAAGCTTTCTTT
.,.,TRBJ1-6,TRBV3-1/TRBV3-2,CASSQGAGNSPLHF,TGTGCCAGCAGCCAAGGGGCAGGGAATTCACCCCTCCACTTT
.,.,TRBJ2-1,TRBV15,CATSRARLEYNEQFF,TGTGCCACCAGCAGGGCGAGACTGGAATACAATGAGCAGTTCTTC
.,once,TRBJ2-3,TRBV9,CASSVALQLTDTQYF,TGTGCCAGCAGCGTAGCTTTACAGTTGACAGATACGCAGTATTTT
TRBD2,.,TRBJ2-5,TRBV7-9,CASSSKGLAGGAQYF,TGTGCCAGCAGCTCAAAGGGACTAGCGGGGGGTGCCCAGTACTTC
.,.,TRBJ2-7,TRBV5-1,CASSLSPDTAYEQYF,TGCGCCAGCAGCTTGAGCCCGGACACCGCGTACGAGCAGTACTTC
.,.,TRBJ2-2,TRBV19,CASSPTWTVNTGELFF,TGTGCCAGTAGTCCCACCTGGACAGTGAACACCGGGGAGCTGTTTTTT
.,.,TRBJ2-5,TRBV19,CASTPPAGAETQYF,TGTGCCAGTACTCCCCCCGCGGGCGCTGAGACCCAGTACTTC
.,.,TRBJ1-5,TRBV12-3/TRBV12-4,CASGELGSQPQHF,TGTGCCAGCGGGGAGCTTGGGAGTCAGCCCCAGCATTTT
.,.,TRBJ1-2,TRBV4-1,CASSLGRTPGGYTF,TGCGCCAGCAGCCTCGGAAGGACTCCTGGTGGCTACACCTTC
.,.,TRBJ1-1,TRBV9,CASSVEGDPITEAFF,TGTGCCAGCAGCGTAGAGGGGGACCCGATCACTGAAGCTTTCTTT
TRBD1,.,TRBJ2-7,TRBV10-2,CASSERGLLQGAYEQYF,TGCGCCAGCAGTGAGAGGGGATTATTACAGGGGGCTTACGAGCAGTACTTC
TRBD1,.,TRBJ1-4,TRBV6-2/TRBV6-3,CASSPGQDEKLFF,TGTGCCAGCAGTCCGGGACAGGACGAAAAACTGTTTTTT
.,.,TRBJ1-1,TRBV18,CASSPQGLGTEAFF,TGTGCCAGCTCACCCCAGGGGCTTGGCACTGAAGCTTTCTTT
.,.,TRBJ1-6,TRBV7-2,CASSSMRVENNSPLHF,TGTGCCAGCAGCTCTATGCGGGTAGAGAATAATTCACCCCTCCACTTT
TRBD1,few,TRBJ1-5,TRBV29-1,CSAKGQGRNQPQHF,TGCAGCGCCAAGGGACAGGGCCGCAATCAGCCCCAGCATTTT
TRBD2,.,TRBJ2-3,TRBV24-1,CATSDATSGGLNTQYF,TGTGCCACCAGTGATGCGACTAGCGGGGGATTAAATACGCAGTATTTT
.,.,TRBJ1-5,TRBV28,CASSSGSSGQPQHF,TGTGCCAGCAGTTCCGGTTCGTCCGGTCAGCCCCAGCATTTT
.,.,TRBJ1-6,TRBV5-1,CASSAASVSNSPLHF,TGCGCCAGCAGTGCGGCTAGCGTCTCGAATTCACCCCTCCACTTT
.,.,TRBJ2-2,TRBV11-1,CASSLVQENTGELFF,TGTGCCAGCAGCTTAGTACAGGAGAACACCGGGGAGCTGTTTTTT
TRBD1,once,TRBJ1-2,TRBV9,CASSSTGGGSGYTF,TGTGCCAGCAGCAGTACAGGGGGAGGTTCTGGCTACACCTTC
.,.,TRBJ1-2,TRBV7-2,CASSLVGGEGYTF,TGTGCCAGCAGCTTAGTCGGGGGAGAAGGCTACACCTTC
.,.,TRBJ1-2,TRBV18,CASSPPGLGGYTF,TGTGCCAGCTCACCACCGGGTCTAGGTGGCTACACCTTC
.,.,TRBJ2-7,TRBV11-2,CASSLGQNPSYEQYF,TGTGCCAGCAGCTTAGGGCAGAACCCCTCCTACGAGCAGTACTTC
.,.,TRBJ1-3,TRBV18,CASSRQSSGNTIYF,TGTGCCAGCTCACGACAGAGCTCTGGAAACACCATATATTTT
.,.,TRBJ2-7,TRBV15,CATSKLVQHYEQYF,TGTGCCACCAGTAAACTAGTTCAGCACTACGAGCAGTACTTC
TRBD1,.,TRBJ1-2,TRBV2,CATSDRRDYGYTF,TGTGCCACCTCGGACAGGAGGGACTATGGCTACACCTTC
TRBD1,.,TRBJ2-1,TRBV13,CASSPRQPTGELGNEQFF,TGTGCCAGCAGCCCCCGTCAACCCACAGGGGAATTGGGCAATGAGCAGTTCTTC
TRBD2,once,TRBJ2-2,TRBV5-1,CASSRLAGSNTGELFF,TGCGCCAGCAGCCGACTAGCGGGGTCGAACACCGGGGAGCTGTTTTTT
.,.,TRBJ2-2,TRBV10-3,CAISGFRFANTGELFF,TGTGCCATCTCGGGTTTTAGGTTCGCGAACACCGGGGAGCTGTTTTTT
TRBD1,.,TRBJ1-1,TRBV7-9,CASSLTGATEAFF,TGTGCCAGCAGTCTCACAGGGGCCACTGAAGCTTTCTTT
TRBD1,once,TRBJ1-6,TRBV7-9,CASSLDRGYWVSPLHF,TGTGCCAGCAGCTTAGACAGGGGGTATTGGGTTTCACCCCTCCACTTT
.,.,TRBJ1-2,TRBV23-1,CASSQGRRANYGYTF,TGCGCCAGCAGTCAGGGCAGGAGGGCTAACTATGGCTACACCTTC
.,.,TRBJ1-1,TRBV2,CASRERVGNTEAFF,TGTGCCAGCAGGGAGAGGGTTGGGAACACTGAAGCTTTCTTT
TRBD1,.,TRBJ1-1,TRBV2,CASSNGQGGTEAFF,TGTGCCAGCAGTAATGGACAGGGCGGCACTGAAGCTTTCTTT
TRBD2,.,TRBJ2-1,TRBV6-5,CASSYYSGGSYNEQFF,TGTGCCAGCAGTTACTATAGCGGGGGGTCCTACAATGAGCAGTTCTTC
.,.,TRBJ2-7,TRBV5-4,CASSLDSTREQYF,TGTGCCAGCAGCCTAGACAGTACGAGAGAGCAGTACTTC
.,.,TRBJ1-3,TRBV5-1,CASSGGARSGNTIYF,TGCGCCAGCAGTGGGGGGGCCCGCTCTGGAAACACCATATATTTT
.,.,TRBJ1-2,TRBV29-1,CSVAWQAGGYTF,TGCAGCGTTGCATGGCAGGCGGGGGGCTACACCTTC
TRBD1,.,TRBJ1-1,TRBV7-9,CASSLDGTGVPPNAEAFF,TGTGCCAGCAGCTTAGACGGGACAGGGGTCCCACCGAACGCTGAAGCTTTCTTT
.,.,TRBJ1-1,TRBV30,CAWSFGRVTEAFF,TGTGCCTGGAGTTTTGGCAGGGTAACTGAAGCTTTCTTT
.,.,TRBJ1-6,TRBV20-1,CSASLGSSYNSPLHF,TGCAGTGCTAGTCTCGGGAGCTCCTATAATTCACCCCTCCACTTT
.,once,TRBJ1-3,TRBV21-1,CASSKGETPVPPSGNTIYF,TGTGCCAGCAGCAAAGGCGAGACTCCAGTCCCCCCCTCTGGAAACACCATATATTTT
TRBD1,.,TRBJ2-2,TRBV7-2,CASSLVPPGQGDTGELFF,TGTGCCAGCAGCTTAGTCCCCCCAGGGCAGGGGGACACCGGGGAGCTGTTTTTT
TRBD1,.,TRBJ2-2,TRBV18,CASSPDRGYTGELFF,TGTGCCAGCTCACCGGACAGGGGATACACCGGGGAGCTGTTTTTT
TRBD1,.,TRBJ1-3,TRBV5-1,CASSSTGISGNTIYF,TGCGCCAGCAGCTCGACAGGGATCTCTGGAAACACCATATATTTT
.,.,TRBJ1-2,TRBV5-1,CATSPARGNYGYTF,TGCGCCACTTCCCCGGCCAGGGGTAACTATGGCTACACCTTC